The TCR beta chain under discussion was sequenced for a study of T cell responses to AZD1222 COVID-19 vaccine. Overall study results and limits: Close to half of all spike-specific TCRs reportedly target regions of the variants that are unmutated. With dominance at 160-218 and 743-854, vaccine-associated CD4 TCRs spanned spike. Mostly white British, mostly female donors; authors suggested clonal diversity may be underestimated. All repertoire sampling was performed exclusively after the peak T cell response.

Details on this clone: Its antigen is not identified.

Libraries were prepared by immunoSEQ multiplex PCR; TCRdb keeps only in-frame clonotypes and omits some of them. The sample consists of approximately 120,000 clones, roughly 84% of them appearing once. The receptor comes from an adult in good health. The source material was peripheral blood, sampled on day 0 of AZD1222 vaccination.

The CDR3 here is CASSSTSRYNEQFF. CDR3 DNA sequence: TGTGCCAGCAGCTCCACTAGCAGGTACAATGAGCAGTTCTTC. The chain employs TRBV7-8 and TRBJ2-1; perhaps TRBD2 as D (6 bases). The CDR3 length is 14 residues. Trimming removed 4 bases at V and 4 bases at J, with 11 bases between. Germline V lookup: CDR1 SGHVS, CDR2 FQNEAQ.